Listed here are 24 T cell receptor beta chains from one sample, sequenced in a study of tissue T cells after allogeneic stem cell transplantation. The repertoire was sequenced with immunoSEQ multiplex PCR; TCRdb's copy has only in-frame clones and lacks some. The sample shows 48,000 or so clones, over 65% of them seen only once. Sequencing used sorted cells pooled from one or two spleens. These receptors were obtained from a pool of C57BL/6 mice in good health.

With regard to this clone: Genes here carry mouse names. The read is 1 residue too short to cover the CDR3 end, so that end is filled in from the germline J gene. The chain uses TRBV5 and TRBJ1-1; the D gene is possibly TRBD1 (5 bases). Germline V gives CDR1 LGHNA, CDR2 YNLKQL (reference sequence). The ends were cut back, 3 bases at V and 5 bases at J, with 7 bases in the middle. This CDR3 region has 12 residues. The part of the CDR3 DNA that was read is TGTGCCAGCAGCCAGCAGGGAACAGAAGTCTTC. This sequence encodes CASSQQGTEVF. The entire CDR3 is CASSQQGTEVFF.

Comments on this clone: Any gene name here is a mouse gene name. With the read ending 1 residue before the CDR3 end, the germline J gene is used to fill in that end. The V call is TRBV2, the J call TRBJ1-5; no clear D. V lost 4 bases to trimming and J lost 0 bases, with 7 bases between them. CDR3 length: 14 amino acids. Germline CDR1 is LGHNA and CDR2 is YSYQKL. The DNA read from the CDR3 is TGTGCCAGCAGCCGGGGAAATAACAACCAGGCTCCGCTT. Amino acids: CASSRGNNNQAPL. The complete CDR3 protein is CASSRGNNNQAPLF.

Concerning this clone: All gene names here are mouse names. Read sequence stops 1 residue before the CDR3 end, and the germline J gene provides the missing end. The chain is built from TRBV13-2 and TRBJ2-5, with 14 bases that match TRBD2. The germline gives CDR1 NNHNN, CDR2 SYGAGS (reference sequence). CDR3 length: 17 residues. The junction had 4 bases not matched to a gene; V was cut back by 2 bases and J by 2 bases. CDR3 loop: CASGDRDWGGPQDTQYF. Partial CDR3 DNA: TGTGCCAGCGGTGACCGGGACTGGGGGGGCCCCCAAGACACCCAGTAC.

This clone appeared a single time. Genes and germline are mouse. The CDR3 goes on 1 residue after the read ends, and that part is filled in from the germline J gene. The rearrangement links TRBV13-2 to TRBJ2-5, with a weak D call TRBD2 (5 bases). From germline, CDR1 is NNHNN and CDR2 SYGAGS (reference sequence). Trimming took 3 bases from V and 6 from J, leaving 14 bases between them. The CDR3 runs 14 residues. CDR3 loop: CASGALGGGDTQYF. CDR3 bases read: TGTGCCAGCGGTGCGCTGGGCGGCGGGGACACCCAGTAC.

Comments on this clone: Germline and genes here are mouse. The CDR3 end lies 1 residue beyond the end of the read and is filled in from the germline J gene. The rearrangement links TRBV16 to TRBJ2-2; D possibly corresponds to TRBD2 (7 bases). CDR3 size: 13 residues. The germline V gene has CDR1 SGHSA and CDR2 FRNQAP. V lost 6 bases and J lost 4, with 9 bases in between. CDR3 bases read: TGTGCAAGCAGAGGGGGGCGCACCGGGCAGCTCTAC. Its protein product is CASRGGRTGQLY. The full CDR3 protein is CASRGGRTGQLYF.

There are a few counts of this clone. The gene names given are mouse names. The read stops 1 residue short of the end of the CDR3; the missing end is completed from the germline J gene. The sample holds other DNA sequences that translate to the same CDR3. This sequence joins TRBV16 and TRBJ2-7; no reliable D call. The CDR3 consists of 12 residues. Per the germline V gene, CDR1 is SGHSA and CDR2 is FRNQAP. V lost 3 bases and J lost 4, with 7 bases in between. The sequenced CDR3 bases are TGTGCAAGCAGCTTCGAGGGATATGAACAGTAC. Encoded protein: CASSFEGYEQY. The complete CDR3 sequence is CASSFEGYEQYF.

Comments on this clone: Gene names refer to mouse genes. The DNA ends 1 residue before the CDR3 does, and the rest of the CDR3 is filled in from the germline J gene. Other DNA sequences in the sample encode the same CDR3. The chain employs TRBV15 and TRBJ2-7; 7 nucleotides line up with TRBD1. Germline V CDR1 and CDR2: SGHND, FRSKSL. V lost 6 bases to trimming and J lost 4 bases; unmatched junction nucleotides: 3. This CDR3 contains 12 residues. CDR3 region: CASSPGQYEQYF. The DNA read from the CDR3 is TGTGCCAGCAGCCCGGGACAGTATGAACAGTAC.

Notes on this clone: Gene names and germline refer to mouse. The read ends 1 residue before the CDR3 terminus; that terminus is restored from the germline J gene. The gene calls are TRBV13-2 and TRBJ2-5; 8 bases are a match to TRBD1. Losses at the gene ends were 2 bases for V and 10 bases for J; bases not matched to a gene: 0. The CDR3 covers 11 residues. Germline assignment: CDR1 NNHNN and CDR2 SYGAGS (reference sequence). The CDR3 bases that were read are TGTGCCAGCGGTGACAGGGGGCCCCAGTAC. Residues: CASGDRGPQY. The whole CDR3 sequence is CASGDRGPQYF.

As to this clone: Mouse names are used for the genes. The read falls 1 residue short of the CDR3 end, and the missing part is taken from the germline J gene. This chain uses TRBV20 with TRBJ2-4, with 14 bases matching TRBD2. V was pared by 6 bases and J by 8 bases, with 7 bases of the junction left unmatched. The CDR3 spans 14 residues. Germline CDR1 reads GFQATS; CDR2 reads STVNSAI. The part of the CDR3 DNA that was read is TGTGGTGCCCGGGACTGGGGGGGCGCTGGCACCTTGTAC. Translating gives CGARDWGGAGTLY. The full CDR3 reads CGARDWGGAGTLYF.

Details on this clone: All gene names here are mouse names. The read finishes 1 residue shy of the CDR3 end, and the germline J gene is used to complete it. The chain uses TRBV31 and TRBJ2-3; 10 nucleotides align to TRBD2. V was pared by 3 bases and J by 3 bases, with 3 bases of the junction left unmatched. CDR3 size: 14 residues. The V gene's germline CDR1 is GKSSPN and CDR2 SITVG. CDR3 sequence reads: CAWRLGGRAETLYF. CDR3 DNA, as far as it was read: TGTGCCTGGAGACTGGGGGGGAGAGCAGAAACGCTGTAT.

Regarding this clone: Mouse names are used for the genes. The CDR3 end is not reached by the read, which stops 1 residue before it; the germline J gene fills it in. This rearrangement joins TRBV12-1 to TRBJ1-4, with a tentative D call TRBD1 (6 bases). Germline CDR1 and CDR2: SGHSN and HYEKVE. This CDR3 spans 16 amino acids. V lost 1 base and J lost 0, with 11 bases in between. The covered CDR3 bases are TGTGCCAGCTCTCTAGCAGGGGACTTTTCCAACGAAAGATTATTT. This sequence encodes CASSLAGDFSNERLF. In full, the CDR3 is CASSLAGDFSNERLFF. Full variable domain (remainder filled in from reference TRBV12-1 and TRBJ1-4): DSGVVQSPRHIIKEKGGRSVLTCIPISGHSNVVWYQQTLGKELKFLIQHYEKVERDKGFLPSRFSVQQFDDYHSEMNMSALELEDSAMYFCASSLAGDFSNERLFFGHGTKLSVL.

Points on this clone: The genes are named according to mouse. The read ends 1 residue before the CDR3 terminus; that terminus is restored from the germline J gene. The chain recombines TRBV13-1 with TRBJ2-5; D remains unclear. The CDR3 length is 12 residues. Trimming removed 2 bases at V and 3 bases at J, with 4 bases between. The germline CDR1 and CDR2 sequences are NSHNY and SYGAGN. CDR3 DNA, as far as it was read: TGTGCCAGCAGTGACCAACAAGACACCCAGTAC. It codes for CASSDQQDTQY. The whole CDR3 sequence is CASSDQQDTQYF.

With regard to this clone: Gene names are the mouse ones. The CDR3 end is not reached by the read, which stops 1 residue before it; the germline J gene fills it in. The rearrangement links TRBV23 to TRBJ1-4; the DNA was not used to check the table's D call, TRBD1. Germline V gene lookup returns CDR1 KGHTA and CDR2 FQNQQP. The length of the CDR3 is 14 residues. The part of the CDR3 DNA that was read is TGCTCCAGCAGTCCCCAAATTTCCAACGAAAGATTATTT. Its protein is CSSSPQISNERLF. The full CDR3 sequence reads CSSSPQISNERLFF.

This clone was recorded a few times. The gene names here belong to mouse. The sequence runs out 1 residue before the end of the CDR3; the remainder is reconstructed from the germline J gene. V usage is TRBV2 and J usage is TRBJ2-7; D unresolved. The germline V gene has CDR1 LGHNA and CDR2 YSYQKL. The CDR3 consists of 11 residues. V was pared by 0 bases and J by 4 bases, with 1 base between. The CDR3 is CASSQEYEQYF. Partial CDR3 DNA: TGTGCCAGCAGCCAAGAGTATGAACAGTAC.

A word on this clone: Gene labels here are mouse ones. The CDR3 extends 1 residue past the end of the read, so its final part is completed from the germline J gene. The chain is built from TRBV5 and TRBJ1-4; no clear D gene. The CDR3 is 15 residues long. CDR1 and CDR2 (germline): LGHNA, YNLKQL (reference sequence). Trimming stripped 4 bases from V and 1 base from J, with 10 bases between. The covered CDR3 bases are TGTGCCAGCAGCCCTCACACCCCTTCCAACGAAAGATTATTT. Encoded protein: CASSPHTPSNERLF. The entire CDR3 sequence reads CASSPHTPSNERLFF.

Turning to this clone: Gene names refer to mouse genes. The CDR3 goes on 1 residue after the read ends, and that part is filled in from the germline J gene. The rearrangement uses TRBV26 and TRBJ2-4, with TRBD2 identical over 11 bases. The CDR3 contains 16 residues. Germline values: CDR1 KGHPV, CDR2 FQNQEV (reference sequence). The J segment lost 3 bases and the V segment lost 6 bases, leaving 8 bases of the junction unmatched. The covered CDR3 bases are TGTGCCAGCAGCCCCGACTGGGGGGGAAGGCAAAACACCTTGTAC. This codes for CASSPDWGGRQNTLY. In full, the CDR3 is CASSPDWGGRQNTLYF.

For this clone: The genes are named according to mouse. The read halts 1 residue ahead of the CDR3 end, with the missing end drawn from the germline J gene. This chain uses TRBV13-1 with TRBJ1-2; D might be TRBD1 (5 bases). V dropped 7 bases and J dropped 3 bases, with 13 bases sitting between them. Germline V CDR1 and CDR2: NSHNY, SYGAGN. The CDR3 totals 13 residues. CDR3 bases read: TGTGCCAGCGCGGAGGGGCGGCACTCCGACTACACC. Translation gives CASAEGRHSDYT. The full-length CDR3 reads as CASAEGRHSDYTF.

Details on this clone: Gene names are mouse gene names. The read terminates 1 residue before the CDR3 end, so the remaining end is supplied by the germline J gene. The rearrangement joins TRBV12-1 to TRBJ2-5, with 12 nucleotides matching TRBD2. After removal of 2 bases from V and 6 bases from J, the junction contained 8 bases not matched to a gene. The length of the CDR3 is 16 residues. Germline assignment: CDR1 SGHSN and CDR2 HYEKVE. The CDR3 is CASSPTGTGGWDTQYF. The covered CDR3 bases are TGTGCCAGCTCTCCCACCGGGACTGGGGGGTGGGACACCCAGTAC.

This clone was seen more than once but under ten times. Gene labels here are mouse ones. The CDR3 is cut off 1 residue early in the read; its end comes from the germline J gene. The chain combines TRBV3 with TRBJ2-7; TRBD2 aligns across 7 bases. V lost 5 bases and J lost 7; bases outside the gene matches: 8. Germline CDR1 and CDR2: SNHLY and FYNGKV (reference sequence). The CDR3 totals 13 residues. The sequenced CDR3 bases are TGTGCCAGCAGCAACTTCTGGGGGTGGGAACAGTAC. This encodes CASSNFWGWEQY. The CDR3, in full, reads CASSNFWGWEQYF.

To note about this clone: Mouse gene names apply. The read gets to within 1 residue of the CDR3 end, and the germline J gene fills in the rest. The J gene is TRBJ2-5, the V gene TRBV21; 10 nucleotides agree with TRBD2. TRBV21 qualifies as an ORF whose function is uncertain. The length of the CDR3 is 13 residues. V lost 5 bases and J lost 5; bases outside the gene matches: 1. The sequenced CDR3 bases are TGTGCTAGCAGTTACTGGGGGGGAGACACCCAGTAC. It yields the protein CASSYWGGDTQY. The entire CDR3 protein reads CASSYWGGDTQYF.

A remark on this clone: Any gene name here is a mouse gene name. This chain's CDR3 is CASSRDRGRGSDYTF. The DNA read from the CDR3 is TGTGCCAGCTCCCGGGACAGGGGAAGAGGCTCCGACTACACC. The rearrangement uses TRBV12-1 and TRBJ1-2, with 10 bases matching TRBD1. The sequenced fragment ends 1 residue before the CDR3 boundary, so the rest is inferred from the germline J gene. V shed 4 bases, J shed 4 bases, and the junction held 8 bases outside the gene matches. CDR1 is SGHSN and CDR2 is HYEKVE in the germline V gene. The length of the CDR3 is 15 residues.

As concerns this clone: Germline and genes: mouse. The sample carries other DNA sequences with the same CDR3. The chain's CDR3 is CASGDGGDTQYF. The CDR3 bases that were read are TGTGCCAGCGGTGATGGGGGGGACACCCAGTAC. The chain recombines TRBV13-2 with TRBJ2-5; the D gene could be TRBD1 or TRBD2 (5 bases each). The read stops 1 residue short of the end of the CDR3; the missing end is completed from the germline J gene. V lost 0 bases to trimming and J lost 6 bases, with 5 bases between them. CDR3 length: 12 residues. CDR1 and CDR2 from the germline V gene are NNHNN and SYGAGS (reference sequence).

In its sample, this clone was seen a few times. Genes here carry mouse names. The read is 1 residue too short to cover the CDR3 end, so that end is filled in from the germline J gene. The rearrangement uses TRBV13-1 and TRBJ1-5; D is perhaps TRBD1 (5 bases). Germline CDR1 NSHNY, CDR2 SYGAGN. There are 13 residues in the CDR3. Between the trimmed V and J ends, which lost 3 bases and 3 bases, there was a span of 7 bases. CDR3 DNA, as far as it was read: TGTGCCAGCAGTGGGGACGTCAACCAGGCTCCGCTT. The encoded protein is CASSGDVNQAPL. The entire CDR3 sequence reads CASSGDVNQAPLF.

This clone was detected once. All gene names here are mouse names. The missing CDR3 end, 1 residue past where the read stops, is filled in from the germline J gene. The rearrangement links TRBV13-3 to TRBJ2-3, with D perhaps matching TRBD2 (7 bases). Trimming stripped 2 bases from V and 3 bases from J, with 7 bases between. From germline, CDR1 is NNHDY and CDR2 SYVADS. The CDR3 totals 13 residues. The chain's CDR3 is CASSEGGAETLYF. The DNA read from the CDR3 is TGTGCCAGCAGTGAGGGGGGCGCAGAAACGCTGTAT.